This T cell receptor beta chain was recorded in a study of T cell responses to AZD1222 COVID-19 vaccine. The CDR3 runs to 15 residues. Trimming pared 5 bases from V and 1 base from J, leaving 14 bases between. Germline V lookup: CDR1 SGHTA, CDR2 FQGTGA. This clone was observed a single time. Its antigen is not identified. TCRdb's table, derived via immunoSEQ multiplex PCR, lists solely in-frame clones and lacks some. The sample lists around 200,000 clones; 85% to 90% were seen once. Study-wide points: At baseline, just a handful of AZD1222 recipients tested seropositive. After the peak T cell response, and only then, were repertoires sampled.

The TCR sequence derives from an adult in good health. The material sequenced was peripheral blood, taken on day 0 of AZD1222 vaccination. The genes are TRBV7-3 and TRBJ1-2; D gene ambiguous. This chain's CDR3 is CASSPQFTSNYGYTF. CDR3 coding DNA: TGTGCCAGCAGCCCCCAGTTTACTAGTAACTATGGCTACACCTTC. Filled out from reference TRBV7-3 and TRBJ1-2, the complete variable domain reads GAGVSQTPSNKVTEKGKYVELRCDPISGHTALYWYRQSLGQGPEFLIYFQGTGAADDSGLPNDRFFAVRPEGSVSTLKIQRTERGDSAVYLCASSPQFTSNYGYTFGSGTRLTVV.